This TCR beta chain was sequenced in a study of T-cell memory formation after mild COVID-19. Across the whole study: The study found TCR clusters largely donor specific. Study-wide results and limits: Shrinking CD4+ clones were chiefly CM and EM; CD8+ ones were chiefly EMRA. That cross-reactive memory joined was suggested by some responding clones appearing in pre-infection memory.

5'RACE primed at constant segments yielded TCR alpha and TCR beta cDNA libraries bearing sample barcodes and UMIs. TCRdb re-called the 5' RACE reads with MiXCR, one entry per CDR3 protein. The sample lists approximately 210,000 distinct CDR3 sequences, about 11% seen once, with 3% in the top ten. This clonotype was detected a few times. Its antigen is unidentified. CDR3 length: 13 residues. Trimming left V 5 bases short and J 2 bases short, with 9 bases between. This TCR derives from a man aged 18 to 30 who had mild COVID-19 (a few samples of this study predate the infection). Cell type and time point are not known. The chain couples TRBV12-3 or TRBV12-4 to TRBJ1-1, with D hard to call. The sequenced sample was PBMCs or a T cell subset sorted from them (not recorded which). This chain's CDR3 is CASSTSDNTEAFF. The CDR3 nucleotides read TGTGCCAGCAGTACCTCAGATAACACTGAAGCTTTCTTT.